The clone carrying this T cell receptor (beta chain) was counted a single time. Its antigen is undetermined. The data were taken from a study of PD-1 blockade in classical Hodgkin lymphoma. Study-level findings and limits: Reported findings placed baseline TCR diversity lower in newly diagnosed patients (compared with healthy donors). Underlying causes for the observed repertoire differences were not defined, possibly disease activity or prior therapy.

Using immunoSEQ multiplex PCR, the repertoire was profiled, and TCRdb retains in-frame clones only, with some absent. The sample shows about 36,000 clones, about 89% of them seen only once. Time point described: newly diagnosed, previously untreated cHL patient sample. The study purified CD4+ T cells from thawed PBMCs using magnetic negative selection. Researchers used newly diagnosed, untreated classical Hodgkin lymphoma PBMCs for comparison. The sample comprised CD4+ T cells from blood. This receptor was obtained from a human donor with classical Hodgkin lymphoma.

The CDR3 here is CAWSSVGTGFEGYTF. The CDR3 DNA follows: TGTGCCTGGAGTTCCGTGGGGACAGGGTTTGAGGGCTACACCTTC. The chain carries TRBV30 and TRBJ1-2; 9 bases agree with TRBD1. Germline V gives CDR1 GTSNPN, CDR2 SVGIG (reference sequence). The V gene end was trimmed by 2 bases and the J gene end by 8 bases; junction bases not matched to a gene: 12. The CDR3 length is 15 residues.